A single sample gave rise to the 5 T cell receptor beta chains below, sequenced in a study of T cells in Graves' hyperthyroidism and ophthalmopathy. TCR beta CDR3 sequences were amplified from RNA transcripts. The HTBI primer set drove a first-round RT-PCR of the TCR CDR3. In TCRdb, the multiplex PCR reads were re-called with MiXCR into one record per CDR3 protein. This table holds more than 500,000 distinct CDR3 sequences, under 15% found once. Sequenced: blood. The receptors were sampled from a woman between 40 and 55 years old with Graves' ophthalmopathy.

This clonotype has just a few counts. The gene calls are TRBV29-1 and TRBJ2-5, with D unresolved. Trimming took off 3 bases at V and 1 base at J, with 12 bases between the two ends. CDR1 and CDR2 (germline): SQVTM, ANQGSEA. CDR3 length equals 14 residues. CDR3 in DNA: TGCAGCGTTGAGTGGGCGGCAGTCCAAGAGACCCAGTACTTC. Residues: CSVEWAAVQETQYF.

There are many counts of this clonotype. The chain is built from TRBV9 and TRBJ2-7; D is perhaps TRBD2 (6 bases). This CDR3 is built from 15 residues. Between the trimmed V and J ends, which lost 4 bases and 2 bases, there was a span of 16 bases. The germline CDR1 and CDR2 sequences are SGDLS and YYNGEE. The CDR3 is CASSPSASATYEQYF. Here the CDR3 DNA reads TGTGCCAGCAGCCCCTCCGCTAGCGCGACCTACGAGCAGTACTTC.

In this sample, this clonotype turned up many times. CDR3 amino acids: CASSSLLGVGETQYF. CDR3 bases: TGTGCCAGCAGTTCCTTACTTGGGGTAGGAGAGACCCAGTACTTC. J is TRBJ2-5 and V is TRBV6-5; no firm D call. The CDR3 length is 15 residues. Germline assignment: CDR1 MNHEY and CDR2 SVGAGI. V lost 4 bases and J 4 bases, leaving 16 bases between the germline ends.

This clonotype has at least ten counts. CDR3 region: CASSWDNQETQYF. CDR3 DNA sequence: TGTGCCAGTAGTTGGGACAACCAAGAGACCCAGTACTTC. J is TRBJ2-5 and V is TRBV19; D possibly corresponds to TRBD1 (6 bases). The germline gives CDR1 LNHDA, CDR2 SQIVND (reference sequence). This CDR3 region has 13 residues. With 5 bases removed from V and 0 bases from J, the gap between germline ends came to 7 bases.

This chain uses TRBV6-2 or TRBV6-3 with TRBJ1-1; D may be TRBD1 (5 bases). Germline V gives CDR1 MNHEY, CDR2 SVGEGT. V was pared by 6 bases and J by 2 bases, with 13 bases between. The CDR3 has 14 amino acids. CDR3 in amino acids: CASSESWGNTEAFF. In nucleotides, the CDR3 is TGTGCCAGCAGCGAATCGTGGGGCAACACTGAAGCTTTCTTT.